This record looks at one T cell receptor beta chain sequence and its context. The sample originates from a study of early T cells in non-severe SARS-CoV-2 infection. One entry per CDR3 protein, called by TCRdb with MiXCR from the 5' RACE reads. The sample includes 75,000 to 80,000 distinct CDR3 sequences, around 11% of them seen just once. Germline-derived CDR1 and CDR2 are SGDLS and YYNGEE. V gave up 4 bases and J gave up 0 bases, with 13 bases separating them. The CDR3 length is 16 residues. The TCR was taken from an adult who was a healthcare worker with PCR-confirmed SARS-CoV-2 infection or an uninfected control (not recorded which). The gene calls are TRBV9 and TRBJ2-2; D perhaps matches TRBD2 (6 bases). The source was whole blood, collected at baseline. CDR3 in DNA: TGTGCCAGCAGCCCATCAGCGGGTGCGAACACCGGGGAGCTGTTTTTT. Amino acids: CASSPSAGANTGELFF.